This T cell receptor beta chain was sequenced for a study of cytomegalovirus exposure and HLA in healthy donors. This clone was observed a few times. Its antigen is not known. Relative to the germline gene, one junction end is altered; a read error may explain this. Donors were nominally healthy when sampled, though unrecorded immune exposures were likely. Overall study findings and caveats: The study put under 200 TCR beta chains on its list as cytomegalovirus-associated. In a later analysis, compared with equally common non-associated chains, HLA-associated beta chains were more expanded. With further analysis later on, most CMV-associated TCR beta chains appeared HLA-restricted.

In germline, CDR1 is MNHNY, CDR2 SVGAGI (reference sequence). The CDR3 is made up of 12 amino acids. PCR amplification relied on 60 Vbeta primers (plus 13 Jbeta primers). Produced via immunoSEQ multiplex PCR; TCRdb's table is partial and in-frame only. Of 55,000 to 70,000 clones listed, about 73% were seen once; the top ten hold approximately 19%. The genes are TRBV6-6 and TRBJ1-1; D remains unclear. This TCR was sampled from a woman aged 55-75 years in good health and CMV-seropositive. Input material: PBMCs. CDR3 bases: TGTGCCAGCAGGTACGTGCACACCGAAGCTTTCTTT. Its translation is CASRYVHTEAFF.